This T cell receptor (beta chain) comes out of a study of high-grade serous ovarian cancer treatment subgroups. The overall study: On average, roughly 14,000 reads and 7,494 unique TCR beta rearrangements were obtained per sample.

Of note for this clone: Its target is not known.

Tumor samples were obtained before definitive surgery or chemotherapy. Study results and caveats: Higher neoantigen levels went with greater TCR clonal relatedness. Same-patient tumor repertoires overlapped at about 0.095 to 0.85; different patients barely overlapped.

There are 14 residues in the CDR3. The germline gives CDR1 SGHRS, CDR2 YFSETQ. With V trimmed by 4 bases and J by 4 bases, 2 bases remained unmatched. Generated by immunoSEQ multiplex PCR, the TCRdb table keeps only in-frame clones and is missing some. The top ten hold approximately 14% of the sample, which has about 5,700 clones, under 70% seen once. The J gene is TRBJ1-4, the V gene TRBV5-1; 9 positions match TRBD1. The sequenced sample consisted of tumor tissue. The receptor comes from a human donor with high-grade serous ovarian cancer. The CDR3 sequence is CASSRTGVNEKLFF. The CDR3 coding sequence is TGCGCCAGCAGCAGGACAGGGGTTAATGAAAAACTGTTTTTT.